These 26 T cell receptor beta chains were sequenced from one sample in a study of T cell changes during pregnancy in multiple sclerosis. Using immunoSEQ multiplex PCR, the repertoire was profiled, and TCRdb retains in-frame clones only, with some absent. The sample shows more than 85,000 clones, 94% of them seen only once. Sequences were derived from peripheral blood, sampled after pregnancy. The origin of the receptors is a female donor in good health, enrolled as a control in a pregnancy study.

The V and J genes are TRBV5-4 and TRBJ2-7, with TRBD2 identical over 12 bases. The CDR3 covers 15 residues. V lost 4 bases, J lost 4 bases, and 6 bases stayed unmatched. Germline-derived CDR1 and CDR2 are SGHNT and YYREEE (reference sequence). CDR3 residues: CASSEGGTSGYEQYF. Written as DNA, the CDR3 is TGTGCCAGCAGCGAGGGGGGGACTAGCGGGTACGAGCAGTACTTC.

The chain joins TRBV5-1 to TRBJ2-7; possibly TRBD1 for D (6 bases). CDR1 SGHRS and CDR2 YFSETQ come from the germline V gene. V was cut by 1 base and J by 4 bases, with 12 bases left in between. CDR3 length: 14 residues. The CDR3 sequence is CASSLNRQGYEQYF. The DNA for the CDR3 is TGCGCCAGCAGCTTGAATCGTCAGGGGTACGAGCAGTACTTC. Full variable domain (rest looked up from reference TRBV5-1 and TRBJ2-7): KAGVTQTPRYLIKTRGQQVTLSCSPISGHRSVSWYQQTPGQGLQFLFEYFSETQRNKGNFPGRFSGRQFSNSRSEMNVSTLELGDSALYLCASSLNRQGYEQYFGPGTRLTVT.

The CDR3 nucleotides are TGTGCCATCAGTGAAGCAGGATTAAGGCAGTACTTC. This gives the protein CAISEAGLRQYF. The chain joins TRBV10-3 to TRBJ2-7, with D uncertain. Germline V lookup: CDR1 ENHRY, CDR2 SYGVKD. The CDR3 runs to 12 residues. Trimming stripped 3 bases from V and 9 bases from J, with 12 bases between.

The sample holds a few counts of this clone. The chain couples TRBV10-3 to TRBJ2-5, with 9 positions matching TRBD2. Trimming removed 0 bases from V and 5 bases from J; junction bases left unmatched: 10. Germline lookup yields CDR1 ENHRY and CDR2 SYGVKD. The CDR3 covers 17 residues. The CDR3 region has the DNA TGTGCCATCAGTGAGTCCATAGCGGGAGCTTCTGAGGAGACCCAGTACTTC. As protein: CAISESIAGASEETQYF.

The chain carries TRBV27 and TRBJ2-7, with D hard to call. This CDR3 spans 14 amino acids. The V gene lost 3 bases and the J gene lost 5 bases, with 14 bases spanning the gap. Per germline, CDR1 MNHEY and CDR2 SMNVEV (reference sequence). The CDR3: CASSFGWSSDEQYF. Here the CDR3 DNA reads TGTGCCAGCAGTTTCGGGTGGAGCAGTGACGAGCAGTACTTC.

The V and J genes are TRBV6-5 and TRBJ2-7; the match to TRBD1 covers 8 bases. Trimming removed 2 bases from V and 3 bases from J; junction bases left unmatched: 9. CDR3 length: 16 residues. Germline CDR1 MNHEY, CDR2 SVGAGI. The DNA of the CDR3 is TGTGCCAGCAGTTACGCTTCAGGGGGCGAGGGCTACGAGCAGTACTTC. Amino acids: CASSYASGGEGYEQYF.

The CDR3, as DNA: TGTGCCAGCTCACCACTTGGGACAACCTCGAACACCGGGGAGCTGTTTTTT. Its protein product is CASSPLGTTSNTGELFF. The chain carries TRBV18 and TRBJ2-2; D is possibly TRBD1 (6 bases). The germline V and J ends were trimmed by 1 base and 0 bases, with 12 bases remaining between them. CDR1 KGHSH and CDR2 LQKENI come from the germline V gene. This CDR3 contains 17 residues.

The chain combines TRBV2 with TRBJ1-4; weak D call: TRBD1 (5 bases). The CDR3 has 15 residues. Trimming removed 4 bases at V and 8 bases at J, with 17 bases between. Germline CDR1 is SNHLY and CDR2 is FYNNEI. CDR3 nucleotide sequence: TGTGCCAGCAGTGTGGGAACTGGGGCTCCGGAAAAACTGTTTTTT. As protein: CASSVGTGAPEKLFF.

The chain recombines TRBV7-8 with TRBJ1-3; D unresolved. In germline, CDR1 is SGHVS, CDR2 FQNEAQ. CDR3 length: 15 residues. V shed 5 bases and J shed 8 bases, with 19 bases lying between them. The CDR3 sequence: CASSPQAYVVDTIYF. CDR3 in DNA: TGTGCCAGCAGCCCGCAAGCCTACGTCGTAGACACCATATATTTT.

The chain employs TRBV28 and TRBJ2-7, with TRBD2 as a possible D gene (5 bases). The CDR3 is 13 residues long. Looked up from germline, CDR1 is MDHEN and CDR2 is SYDVKM. V lost 6 bases and J 4 bases, leaving 13 bases between the germline ends. The CDR3: CASSLGGYYEQYF. For the CDR3, the DNA is TGTGCCAGCAGCCTGGGCGGGTATTACGAGCAGTACTTC. The full variable domain, in which reference TRBV28 and TRBJ2-7 provide the parts outside the CDR3, is DVKVTQSSRYLVKRTGEKVFLECVQDMDHENMFWYRQDPGLGLRLIYFSYDVKMKEKGDIPEGYSVSREKKERFSLILESASTNQTSMYLCASSLGGYYEQYFGPGTRLTVT.

The V and J genes are TRBV19 and TRBJ2-2; possible D gene TRBD2, 5 bases. Trimming took off 5 bases at V and 0 bases at J, with 16 bases between the two ends. The CDR3 has 17 residues. Germline CDR1 and CDR2: LNHDA and SQIVND (reference sequence). As DNA, the CDR3 is TGTGCCAGTAGTCTCTCCCGCGGGCTAGCGAACACCGGGGAGCTGTTTTTT. This codes for CASSLSRGLANTGELFF.

The count of this clone is one. V usage is TRBV5-6 and J usage is TRBJ2-5; 8 bases fit TRBD1. The V gene's germline CDR1 is SGHDT and CDR2 YYEEEE. Trimming took 4 bases from V and 5 from J; bases not matched to a gene: 13. CDR3 length: 16 amino acids. In DNA form, the CDR3 reads TGTGCCAGCAGCCCGAGGACAGGGCGATTGGGGGAGACCCAGTACTTC. This encodes CASSPRTGRLGETQYF.

This chain uses TRBV5-1 with TRBJ2-1, with TRBD2 identical over 8 bases. Trimming at V came to 0 bases and at J to 7 bases, leaving 6 bases not matched to a gene. Germline V CDR1 and CDR2: SGHRS, YFSETQ. CDR3 length: 15 residues. As DNA, the CDR3 is TGCGCCAGCAGCTTGGTAGCGGGAAGTCGGAATGAGCAGTTCTTC. This sequence encodes CASSLVAGSRNEQFF.

This clone came up once. The chain carries TRBV5-1 and TRBJ2-7; possible D gene TRBD2, 6 bases. Germline CDR1 is SGHRS and CDR2 is YFSETQ. The V end lost 1 base, the J end lost 5 bases, and 10 bases lay between the germline ends. There are 13 residues in the CDR3. CDR3 bases: TGCGCCAGCAGCTTGCCTTCGGGGGACGAGCAGTACTTC. Translating it yields CASSLPSGDEQYF.

This chain connects TRBV5-6 to TRBJ2-2, with 10 bases matching TRBD2. Germline V gene data show CDR1 as SGHDT and CDR2 as YYEEEE. The CDR3 runs 16 residues. V lost 4 bases to trimming and J lost 4 bases; unmatched junction nucleotides: 7. The CDR3 is CASSGRTSGRTGELFF. The CDR3 region has the DNA TGTGCCAGCAGCGGCCGGACTAGCGGACGCACCGGGGAGCTGTTTTTT.

The chain couples TRBV27 to TRBJ1-1; D might be TRBD1 (6 bases). This CDR3 has 18 residues. V lost 2 bases and J lost 5, with 24 bases in between. CDR1 and CDR2 from the germline V gene are MNHEY and SMNVEV (reference sequence). CDR3 DNA sequence: TGTGCCAGCAGTTTAAGGGGGTATGGAGGTCCTAGTGGGACTGAAGCTTTCTTT. This sequence encodes CASSLRGYGGPSGTEAFF.

The sample holds one count of this clone. CDR3 coding DNA: TGTGCCAGTAGTACTAGCGGATCCTCCTACAATGAGCAGTTCTTC. Protein product: CASSTSGSSYNEQFF. The chain links TRBV19 to TRBJ2-1; 7 positions match TRBD2. This CDR3 is built from 15 residues. Germline CDR1 LNHDA, CDR2 SQIVND (reference sequence). V lost 4 bases and J lost 0; bases outside the gene matches: 3. The variable domain in full, completed from reference TRBV19 and TRBJ2-1, reads DGGITQSPKYLFRKEGQNVTLSCEQNLNHDAMYWYRQDPGQGLRLIYYSQIVNDFQKGDIAEGYSVSREKKESFPLTVTSAQKNPTAFYLCASSTSGSSYNEQFFGPGTRLTVL.

The V gene is TRBV19, the J gene TRBJ2-3, with 9 bases aligning to TRBD1. The germline gives CDR1 LNHDA, CDR2 SQIVND (reference sequence). The CDR3 contains 14 residues. The ends lost 3 bases at V and 4 bases at J; junction bases unmatched: 2. This CDR3 is CASSMGQGADTQYF. CDR3 coding DNA: TGTGCCAGTAGTATGGGACAGGGCGCAGATACGCAGTATTTT.

This clone appeared a single time. The chain combines TRBV9 with TRBJ2-1; the match to TRBD2 covers 7 bases. This CDR3 has 15 residues. Germline CDR1 is SGDLS and CDR2 is YYNGEE. Germline trimming cut 0 bases from V and 9 bases from J; bases unmatched to any gene: 9. CDR3 protein: CASSVGFQREGEQFF. CDR3 bases: TGTGCCAGCAGCGTAGGGTTCCAGCGGGAAGGTGAGCAGTTCTTC.

This chain connects TRBV6-5 to TRBJ1-2; possibly TRBD1 for D (5 bases). CDR1 is MNHEY and CDR2 is SVGAGI in the germline V gene. This CDR3 spans 13 amino acids. Trimming shortened V by 6 bases and J by 5 bases, and 13 bases separated the two germline ends. CDR3 region: CASSKSGTYGYTF. DNA for the CDR3: TGTGCCAGCAGCAAATCAGGGACTTATGGCTACACCTTC.

Only a few counts were recorded for this clone. The chain carries TRBV5-6 and TRBJ2-2, with 7 bases matching TRBD1. Looked up from germline, CDR1 is SGHDT and CDR2 is YYEEEE. The V and J ends lost 4 bases and 0 bases, in that order; junction bases with no gene match: 9. The CDR3 is 17 residues long. CDR3 nucleotide sequence: TGTGCCAGCAGCCCCAGACAGGGATGGGCGAACACCGGGGAGCTGTTTTTT. Translated, it gives CASSPRQGWANTGELFF.

The chain carries TRBV5-6 and TRBJ2-5; 8 bases agree with TRBD1. The CDR3 has 16 residues. Trimming took 4 bases from V and 5 from J; bases not matched to a gene: 13. Per germline, CDR1 SGHDT and CDR2 YYEEEE. CDR3 sequence reads: CASSHTDRGPGETQYF. CDR3 DNA sequence: TGTGCCAGCAGCCACACAGACAGGGGACCAGGGGAGACCCAGTACTTC. The complete variable domain, with remaining parts taken from reference TRBV5-6 and TRBJ2-5, reads DAGVTQSPTHLIKTRGQQVTLRCSPKSGHDTVSWYQQALGQGPQFIFQYYEEEERQRGNFPDRFSGHQFPNYSSELNVNALLLGDSALYLCASSHTDRGPGETQYFGPGTRLLVL.

The J gene is TRBJ2-2, the V gene TRBV27, with TRBD2 matching 16 bases. Trimming at V came to 6 bases and at J to 4 bases, leaving 17 bases not matched to a gene. The V gene's germline CDR1 is MNHEY and CDR2 SMNVEV (reference sequence). The CDR3 has 21 residues. CDR3 residues: CASRPLLGTSGRGSPTGELFF. In DNA, the CDR3 is TGTGCCAGCAGGCCTCTACTCGGGACTAGCGGGAGGGGGTCGCCCACCGGGGAGCTGTTTTTT.

This rearrangement joins TRBV7-2 to TRBJ2-1; no clear D. CDR1 and CDR2 (germline): SGHTA, FQGNSA. The V end lost 6 bases, the J end lost 0 bases, and 12 bases lay between the germline ends. This CDR3 is 15 amino acids long. The CDR3 spells CASSFLRGSYNEQFF. In DNA form, the CDR3 reads TGTGCCAGCAGTTTTCTGAGAGGCTCCTACAATGAGCAGTTCTTC. The full variable domain, in which reference TRBV7-2 and TRBJ2-1 provide the parts outside the CDR3, is GAGVSQSPSNKVTEKGKDVELRCDPISGHTALYWYRQSLGQGLEFLIYFQGNSAPDKSGLPSDRFSAERTGGSVSTLTIQRTQQEDSAVYLCASSFLRGSYNEQFFGPGTRLTVL.

The CDR3 DNA is TGTGCCAGCAGAAAACTAGCGGGAAGCTCCTACAATGAGCAGTTCTTC. Protein sequence: CASRKLAGSSYNEQFF. The chain employs TRBV28 and TRBJ2-1, with TRBD2 identical over 10 bases. Per germline, CDR1 MDHEN and CDR2 SYDVKM. V lost 6 bases, J lost 0 bases, and 5 bases stayed unmatched. The CDR3 length is 16 residues.

This rearrangement joins TRBV28 to TRBJ2-5; possible D gene TRBD1, 6 bases. Per the germline V gene, CDR1 is MDHEN and CDR2 is SYDVKM. The CDR3 covers 14 residues. Trimming pared 6 bases from V and 5 bases from J, leaving 16 bases between. The CDR3 spells CASRKTGWGETQYF. CDR3 coding DNA: TGTGCCAGCAGAAAAACAGGGTGGGGGGAGACCCAGTACTTC.